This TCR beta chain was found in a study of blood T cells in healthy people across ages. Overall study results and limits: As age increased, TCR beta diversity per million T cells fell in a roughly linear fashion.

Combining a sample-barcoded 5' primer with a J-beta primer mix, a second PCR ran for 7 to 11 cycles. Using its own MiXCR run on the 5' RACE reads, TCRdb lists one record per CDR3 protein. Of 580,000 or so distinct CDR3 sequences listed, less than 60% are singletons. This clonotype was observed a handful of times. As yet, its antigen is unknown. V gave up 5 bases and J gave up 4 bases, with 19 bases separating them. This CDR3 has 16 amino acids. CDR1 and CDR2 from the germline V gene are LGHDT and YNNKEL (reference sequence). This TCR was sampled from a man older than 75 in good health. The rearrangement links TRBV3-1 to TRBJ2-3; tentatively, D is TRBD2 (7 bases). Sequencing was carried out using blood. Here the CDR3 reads CASSSPLGGASDTQYF. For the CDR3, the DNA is TGTGCCAGCAGCTCCCCATTGGGGGGGGCCTCAGATACGCAGTATTTT.